This TCR beta chain is from a study of cytomegalovirus exposure and HLA in healthy donors. Points from the study as a whole: Most TCR sequences proved rare, with some public TCRs found in many donors. TCR beta chain V- and J-gene trimming was linked, in a later analysis, to a missense variant in DCLRE1C.

Concerning this clone itself: Its antigen is not identified.

Use of 60 Vbeta and 13 Jbeta primers characterized the PCR. Repertoires were generated with immunoSEQ multiplex PCR, while TCRdb's copy carries only in-frame clones and drops some. Altogether over 100,000 clones are present, 65% to 75% being singletons, with the ten largest covering about 4.9%. Germline CDR1 is GTSNPN and CDR2 is SVGIG (reference sequence). V was trimmed by 8 bases and J by 2 bases, leaving 8 bases between them. This CDR3 spans 11 amino acids. The sequenced material came from PBMCs. The receptor was isolated from a man aged 30-40 years in good health and CMV-seropositive. V is TRBV30 and J is TRBJ2-3; weak D call: TRBD2 (6 bases). The CDR3 here is CAGGNTDTQYF. CDR3 nucleotides: TGTGCCGGGGGGAACACAGATACGCAGTATTTT.